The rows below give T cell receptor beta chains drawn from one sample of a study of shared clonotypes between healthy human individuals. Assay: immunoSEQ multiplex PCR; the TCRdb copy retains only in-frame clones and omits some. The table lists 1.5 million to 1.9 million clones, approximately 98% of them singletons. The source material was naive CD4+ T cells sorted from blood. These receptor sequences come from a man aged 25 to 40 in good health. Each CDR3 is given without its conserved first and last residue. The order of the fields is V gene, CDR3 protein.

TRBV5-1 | ASNLQNFQETQY
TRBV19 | ASKGTDYNEQF
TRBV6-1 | ASSDGTGELF
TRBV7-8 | ASSSRPRVNTEAF
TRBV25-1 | ASSSPGRENTEAF
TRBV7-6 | ASSSQQGSYSTDTQY
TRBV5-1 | ASSAVSGANVLT
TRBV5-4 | ASSQKNSYEQY
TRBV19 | ASSPGWGDEQF
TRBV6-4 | ASRRTSGSYNEQF
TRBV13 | ASSLETHFGLVPVTGELF
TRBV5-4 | ASSLGDVYEQY
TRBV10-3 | ATGGDQPQH
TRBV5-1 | ASSKGQQETQY
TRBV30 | AWSVGGSKNIQY
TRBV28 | ASSLTGGSTDTQY
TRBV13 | ASSLWLAGREDGAGELF
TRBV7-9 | ASSWTSGSRYTGELF
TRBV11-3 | ASSSQTSGNYNEQF
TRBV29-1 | SALPNRGQETQY
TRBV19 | ASSVMAGGYT
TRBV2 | ASSEWGAGANVLT
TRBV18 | ASSPLAGSIADTQY
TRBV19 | ASSAPSFGTEAF
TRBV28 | ASSFNENYGYT
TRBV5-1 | ASSLVQTQQTQY
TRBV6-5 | ASSPTGRITEAF
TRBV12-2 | ASRFGNNEQF
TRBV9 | ASSAAHPGAGGGAF